This T cell receptor beta chain was sequenced during a study of regulatory T cells in long-lasting Graves disease (dated by TCRdb to about 2021). With respect to the entire study: Patients with newly diagnosed Graves' disease had been on antithyroid drugs for under 3 months. This study used TCR sequencing and RNA sequencing of peripheral blood to compare persistent Graves' disease patients against newly diagnosed Graves' disease patients. A total of around 35 samples underwent TCR sequencing: about 13 from persistent and around 20 from newly diagnosed Graves' disease patients. The study took place in China and was registered as a clinical trial. General study outcomes and caveats: Sequencing and analysis were limited to the TCR beta chain. Peripheral blood alone was examined, since thyroid tissue, which constituted the primary lesion, could not be accessed. A larger number of public clonotypes was shared among persistent patients (around 3,000) than among newly diagnosed patients (about 990). The authors noted that the small sample size was a limitation that may lower accuracy. Persistent disease showed preferential use of TRBV28, TRBJ1-2 and TRBJ2-5, whereas newly diagnosed disease favored TRBV20-1 and TRBJ2-1. Lower TCR Shannon entropy and fewer highly expanded clones were observed in persistent Graves' disease patients than in newly diagnosed patients, which suggested clonal expansion.

Receptor amplification or capture employed multiplex PCR. TCRdb names Illumina HiSeq 4000 as the instrument used. CDR3 regions were amplified by Arm-PCR with iRepertoire HTBI primers to construct TCR beta libraries. Gel purification was performed on PCR products prior to sequencing. On the study's bioinformatics: Gene usage analysis of CDR3 amino acid clonotypes used the 62 TRBV and around 13 TRBJ segments found across samples. COPE and FqMerger were used to merge the filtered high-quality paired reads into contigs. BLAST was used to align contigs to IMGT TRBV, TRBD and TRBJ reference genes, with CDR3 defined following IMGT. Highly expanded clones were defined as clonotypes with a frequency above 0.1%. Shannon entropy served as the measure of repertoire diversity, while the Gini coefficient captured V-J evenness. Public clonotypes were defined as clonotypes shared by more than one individual. The public reads were reanalyzed by TCRdb: fastp trimming at Q25, MiXCR alignment, in-frame beta chains only. Rows are combined by CDR3 protein, so each entry shows the most common genes and DNA. The V and J calls reflect TCRdb's pipeline rather than the authors' work. The sample profile shows about 460,000 distinct CDR3 sequences; around 15% of them were found once. The top ten clonotypes cover about 15% of the sample.

This clonotype was seen a handful of times. Its specific antigen is unknown. The input lacks base qualities; no much larger clone sits a single base away. Sample time point, as interpreted from the label and publication: newly diagnosed GD, antithyroid drugs for less than 3 months. For both TCR sequencing and RNA sequencing, RNA was extracted from PBMCs using TRIzol. The diagnosis of Graves' disease was made according to American Thyroid Association guidelines. Recruitment of patients was carried out at an endocrinology department in Xi'an, China. From each patient, 7.5 to 9.5 milliliters of peripheral blood was collected into an EDTA anticoagulant tube. Ficoll Paque Plus density gradient separation was used to isolate PBMCs, and no further T cell sorting was performed. An Agilent 2100 Bioanalyzer and agarose gel were used to check RNA quality, while a NanoDrop 2000 measured RNA concentration. The CDR3 covers 13 residues, taking in both the cysteine and the phenylalanine. Only the CDR3 portion is preserved as DNA: 39 bases, with reading frame beginning at the first base. Trimming at the junction amounts to 0 bases on V and 6 bases on J, and the germline ends lie 10 bases apart. The germline V gene encodes CDR1 SGHRS and CDR2 YFSETQ.

These same records also appear under a second study, on T cells in Graves' hyperthyroidism and ophthalmopathy. That second report states: Stable Graves' hyperthyroidism was defined as no progression to ophthalmopathy during 18 months of follow-up. Hyperthyroidism patients were newly diagnosed, with disease duration under 2 months, and aged 18 to 65 years. Patients with uncontrolled infections, other autoimmune diseases, pregnancy or lactation were excluded. Diagnoses were based on clinical symptoms, serum thyroxine and TRAb, thyroid ultrasound and orbital computed tomography. The TCR CDR3 was subjected to a first round of RT-PCR using the HTBI primer set and the Qiagen OneStep RT-PCR kit. Most expanded thyroid clonotypes (frequency above 0.001) were also detected in blood, a finding suggesting that blood repertoires may reflect thyroid immune responses. A model built on a 13 V-J signature distinguished ophthalmopathy from stable hyperthyroidism, reaching approximately 89% sensitivity and about 81% specificity in cross-validation and 80%/75% in testing. During validation, the model predicted progression to ophthalmopathy a median of about 6.3 months ahead of onset, with approximately 70% sensitivity and 72.22% specificity. A discovery cohort of about 95 patients, roughly 45 with Graves' ophthalmopathy and about 58 with stable Graves' hyperthyroidism, was used to find distinguishing TCR V-J signatures. Whether ophthalmopathy could be predicted prospectively was tested in an independent validation cohort made up of roughly 20 hyperthyroidism patients plus 17 patients who later progressed to ophthalmopathy. The 90 to 100 discovery patients were randomly split 7:3 into training and test sets. Thyroid tissue and blood T-cell repertoires from several Graves' hyperthyroidism patients were also compared in the study. Following sampling, methimazole starting at 30 mg daily was given to hyperthyroidism patients, and high-dose intravenous methylprednisolone was given to ophthalmopathy patients. The libraries were constructed in a second round of multiplex PCR and then size-selected and purified. Libraries were sequenced paired-end with 100 bp reads on an Illumina HiSeq2000. Raw data were processed with SOAPnuke, discarding reads with adapters, uncalled bases, mean Phred below 15, or no exact constant-primer or identifier match. High-quality paired reads were merged with COPE v1.2.5, and unique nucleotide sequences were defined as clonotypes. MiTCR v1.1 was used to align the clonotypes against IMGT TRBV, TRBD and TRBJ reference segments. The analysis was restricted to V-J combinations with a frequency above 0.0001, which together covered just over 98% of the repertoires. A TCS score was defined as the ratio between F50 (clonal expansion) and ExV (chaos), using BLOSUM62-based TCRdist between CDR3 peptides within each V-J. Welch's t-statistics and random forest reduced roughly 500 V-J features to roughly 13, which were used in a naive Bayes classifier (R e1071). Sample size was not statistically predetermined, and investigators were not blinded to group allocation. TCR Vbeta CDR3 sequencing of some 140 peripheral blood samples (more than 40 ophthalmopathy, 75 hyperthyroidism and some 17 progressor patients) is reported in the paper.

The sequence links TRBV5-1 to TRBJ2-7; no D gene call is confident. This TCR was sampled from a woman aged 50 to 65 with Graves disease. Donor details come from another sample of the same person, matched by shared clones. The sequencing used peripheral blood mononuclear cells (PBMCs), collected at new diagnosis, from a patient treated with antithyroid drugs. The DNA sequence is given as TGCGCCAGCAGCTTGGCCACCTACTTCGAGCAGTACTTC. This gives the protein CASSLATYFEQYF. The CDR3, completed at both ends by the reference TRBV5-1 and TRBJ2-7 genes, gives the full variable domain KAGVTQTPRYLIKTRGQQVTLSCSPISGHRSVSWYQQTPGQGLQFLFEYFSETQRNKGNFPGRFSGRQFSNSRSEMNVSTLELGDSALYLCASSLATYFEQYFGPGTRLTVT.